The clone carrying this T cell receptor beta chain occurred many times. Antigen unknown. The sample originates from a study of T cells after yellow fever vaccination. General study points: The booster response re-showed most primary clones: more than 95% CD4, approximately 85% CD8.

TCRdb re-analysed the 5' RACE reads in MiXCR, keeping a single row per CDR3 protein. The repertoire holds about 310,000 distinct CDR3 sequences, with roughly 4% as singletons. The source of this sequence is a young man who received the YFV17D yellow fever vaccine. The specimen was PBMCs, collected on the day of the yellow fever booster vaccination.

DNA for the CDR3: TGTGCCAGCAGTTACTCCGGGCGAGGTAGCGAGCAGTACTTC. It is translated as CASSYSGRGSEQYF. V usage is TRBV6-2 or TRBV6-3 and J usage is TRBJ2-7, with D unclear. Trimming stripped 0 bases from V and 6 bases from J, with 12 bases between. The length of the CDR3 is 14 residues. Germline V CDR1 and CDR2: MNHEY, SVGEGT.